One sample yielded the 12 T cell receptor beta chains listed below, sequenced in a study of shared clonotypes between healthy human individuals. Data came from immunoSEQ multiplex PCR; TCRdb stores just in-frame clones and leaves some out. The top ten hold about 0.4% of the sample, which has approximately 1.4 million clones, 95% to 99% seen once. Source material: naive CD4+ T cells sorted from blood. The sample's subset: CD45RA+ positively selected. These receptor sequences come from a man under 40 in good health.

Only a few counts were recorded for this clone. Additional DNA sequences in this sample encode the identical CDR3. The gene calls are TRBV18 and TRBJ2-3; D is unresolved. Trimming removed 3 bases at V and 0 bases at J, with 4 bases between. There are 13 residues in the CDR3. CDR1 is KGHSH, CDR2 LQKENI, per germline. The CDR3 sequence is CASSPTSTDTQYF. CDR3 nucleotide sequence: TGTGCCAGCTCACCCACTAGCACAGATACGCAGTATTTT. The full variable domain, its missing parts supplied by reference TRBV18 and TRBJ2-3, is NAGVMQNPRHLVRRRGQEARLRCSPMKGHSHVYWYRQLPEEGLKFMVYLQKENIIDESGMPKERFSAEFPKEGPSILRIQQVVRGDSAAYFCASSPTSTDTQYFGPGTRLTVL.

The V gene is TRBV25-1, the J gene TRBJ2-7, with D possibly matching TRBD1 (7 bases). Germline V gene sequence: CDR1 MGHDK, CDR2 SYGVNS. The CDR3 totals 16 residues. V lost 0 bases and J lost 1, with 13 bases in between. CDR3 region: CASSEYWAGGSYEQYF. CDR3 DNA: TGTGCCAGCAGTGAATATTGGGCAGGGGGGTCCTACGAGCAGTACTTC.

The chain is built from TRBV15 and TRBJ2-7; no definite D call. Germline V gives CDR1 LNHNV, CDR2 YYDKDF (reference sequence). V was shortened by 0 bases and J by 4 bases, with 4 bases between the two germline ends. The CDR3 is 12 amino acids. CDR3 in DNA: TGTGCCACCAGCAGAGATTTTTACGAGCAGTACTTC. As protein: CATSRDFYEQYF.

J is TRBJ1-2 and V is TRBV7-9, with 7 bases that match TRBD1. V shed 4 bases and J 3 bases; nucleotides not matched to a gene: 11. The CDR3 runs 16 residues. Germline CDR1 is SEHNR and CDR2 is FQNEAQ (reference sequence). CDR3 DNA sequence: TGTGCCAGCAGCTCAATGGTCTGGGACAGAGACTATGGCTACACCTTC. Its translation: CASSSMVWDRDYGYTF.

V gene TRBV5-1 combines with J gene TRBJ1-1; no reliable D call. Germline V gene lookup returns CDR1 SGHRS and CDR2 YFSETQ. The CDR3 is made up of 14 amino acids. With 1 base removed from V and 1 base from J, the gap between germline ends came to 8 bases. The CDR3 DNA reads TGCGCCAGCAGCTTGCTGGGTCCGAACACTGAAGCTTTCTTT. It translates to CASSLLGPNTEAFF.

J is TRBJ2-1 and V is TRBV6-6, with 8 bases aligning to TRBD2. Trimming at V came to 0 bases and at J to 7 bases, leaving 8 bases not matched to a gene. Germline CDR1 and CDR2: MNHNY and SVGAGI (reference sequence). The CDR3 sequence is 16 residues long. The CDR3 loop is CASSYSSGSIGNEQFF. In DNA form, the CDR3 reads TGTGCCAGCAGTTACTCCAGCGGGAGCATCGGGAATGAGCAGTTCTTC.

The chain couples TRBV11-2 to TRBJ1-3; D perhaps matches TRBD1 (5 bases). The V gene lost 5 bases and the J gene lost 1 base, with 21 bases spanning the gap. Germline V gene sequence: CDR1 SGHAT, CDR2 FQNNGV. This CDR3 contains 18 residues. CDR3 loop: CASSKFGWQGSSGNTIYF. As DNA, the CDR3 is TGTGCCAGCAGCAAATTTGGGTGGCAGGGAAGTTCTGGAAACACCATATATTTT.

The V and J genes are TRBV2 and TRBJ1-1, with TRBD1 identical over 7 bases. The CDR3 is made up of 13 amino acids. J was trimmed by 0 bases and V by 7 bases; bases with no gene match: 2. From germline, CDR1 is SNHLY and CDR2 FYNNEI. The CDR3 is CASMGQLNTEAFF. The CDR3 region has the DNA TGTGCCAGCATGGGACAGTTGAACACTGAAGCTTTCTTT.

The chain couples TRBV25-1 to TRBJ2-7; no clear D. The CDR3 covers 16 residues. V lost 1 base, J lost 0 bases, and 13 bases lay in between. Per germline, CDR1 MGHDK and CDR2 SYGVNS. CDR3 DNA sequence: TGTGCCAGCAGTGAATCCCCCGGTCGGAGCTCCTACGAGCAGTACTTC. Residues: CASSESPGRSSYEQYF.

This clone was observed once. J is TRBJ2-7 and V is TRBV4-3; 7 positions agree with TRBD2. V lost 3 bases to trimming and J lost 0 bases; unmatched junction nucleotides: 8. The CDR3 has 16 residues. Germline V gives CDR1 LGHNA, CDR2 YSLEER. The CDR3 DNA reads TGCGCCAGCAGCCAGGCGAGAGCGGGAATCTCCTACGAGCAGTACTTC. It yields the protein CASSQARAGISYEQYF.

For the CDR3, the DNA is TGTGCCAGCAGCATAAGTCCCAGCCAGGGCGGCGGGGGTATGAACACTGAAGCTTTCTTT. Protein: CASSISPSQGGGGMNTEAFF. The chain employs TRBV7-8 and TRBJ1-1, with D possibly TRBD1 on 5 matching bases. The CDR3 is 20 amino acids. Trimming took off 5 bases at V and 0 bases at J, with 28 bases between the two ends. Per germline, CDR1 SGHVS and CDR2 FQNEAQ.

This chain connects TRBV28 to TRBJ2-2, with TRBD1 identical over 7 bases. Trimming took 6 bases from V and 7 from J; bases not matched to a gene: 11. The CDR3 consists of 15 residues. Germline lookup yields CDR1 MDHEN and CDR2 SYDVKM. CDR3 nucleotide sequence: TGTGCCAGCAGATTAACAGGGGCCCCTGACGGGGAGCTGTTTTTT. Translation: CASRLTGAPDGELFF. The full variable domain, rest sourced from reference TRBV28 and TRBJ2-2, is DVKVTQSSRYLVKRTGEKVFLECVQDMDHENMFWYRQDPGLGLRLIYFSYDVKMKEKGDIPEGYSVSREKKERFSLILESASTNQTSMYLCASRLTGAPDGELFFGEGSRLTVL.